A selection of T cell receptor beta chains follows, all from one sample in a study of shared clonotypes between healthy human individuals. Profiled with immunoSEQ multiplex PCR; TCRdb holds only in-frame clones, not every one. The sample shows 2 million to 3 million clones, more than 85% of them seen only once. The sample was naive CD4+ T cells from PBMCs. These receptor sequences come from a man younger than 30 in good health. Some clones in this sample may be carry-over from other donors' samples. CDR3s include the opening cysteine and the closing phenylalanine or tryptophan. A D gene is named only where the DNA matches it firmly. A row's size may be missing; if present it is once, few, many or a size class.

d_gene	abundance	len	j_gene	v_gene	CDR3aa	CDR3nt
-	-	13	TRBJ2-6	TRBV16	CASSRSGANVLTF	TGTGCCAGCAGTCGATCGGGGGCCAACGTCCTGACTTTC
-	once	13	TRBJ2-1	TRBV7-6	CASSYTRYNEQFF	TGTGCCAGCAGCTACACTAGATACAATGAGCAGTTCTTC
TRBD2	-	15	TRBJ2-1	TRBV5-1	CASSGPGRLFNEQFF	TGCGCCAGCAGCGGGCCCGGGAGGTTGTTCAATGAGCAGTTCTTC
-	-	14	TRBJ2-5	TRBV5-6	CASSFLSGKETQYF	TGTGCCAGCAGCTTTCTTTCCGGAAAAGAGACCCAGTACTTC
-	-	14	TRBJ2-5	TRBV19	CASSSGSLGETQYF	TGTGCCAGTAGTTCCGGGTCATTAGGAGAGACCCAGTACTTC
-	-	12	TRBJ1-1	TRBV6-6	CASSYSLGGAFF	TGTGCCAGCAGTTACTCGCTGGGGGGGGCTTTCTTT
-	-	13	TRBJ1-5	TRBV11-2	CASSLVGAQPQHF	TGTGCCAGCAGCTTAGTGGGGGCCCAGCCCCAGCATTTT
-	-	16	TRBJ1-4	TRBV18	CASSPPLTPTNEKLFF	TGTGCCAGCTCACCACCCCTGACACCAACTAATGAAAAACTGTTTTTT
-	-	15	TRBJ1-2	TRBV6-5	CASSYSAGGDYGYTF	TGTGCCAGCAGTTACTCGGCAGGTGGGGACTATGGCTACACCTTC
TRBD1	once	14	TRBJ2-1	TRBV15	CATTMDRAQREQFF	TGTGCCACGACGATGGACAGGGCTCAACGGGAGCAGTTCTTC
TRBD2	-	16	TRBJ2-1	TRBV4-2	CASSLEGGRNYNEQFF	TGTGCCAGCAGCCTAGAGGGCGGGAGGAATTACAATGAGCAGTTCTTC
-	-	13	TRBJ1-1	TRBV6-5	CASIGGKNTEAFF	TGTGCCAGCATAGGGGGGAAGAACACTGAAGCTTTCTTT
TRBD2	-	17	TRBJ2-2	TRBV5-1	CASSPGTSGSNTGELFF	TGCGCCAGCAGCCCCGGGACTAGCGGTTCGAACACCGGGGAGCTGTTTTTT
TRBD1	-	15	TRBJ2-7	TRBV11-1	CASSRGGQGSYEQYF	TGTGCCAGCAGCCGAGGCGGACAGGGGTCCTACGAGCAGTACTTC
-	-	16	TRBJ1-3	TRBV18	CASSSLLGPSGNTIYF	TGTGCCAGCTCAAGTCTTCTTGGGCCCTCTGGAAACACCATATATTTT
-	-	13	TRBJ2-5	TRBV7-3	CASSRRFQETQYF	TGTGCCAGCAGCCGACGCTTCCAAGAGACCCAGTACTTC
-	-	12	TRBJ2-7	TRBV18	CASSPHIYEQYF	TGTGCCAGCTCACCCCACATCTACGAGCAGTACTTC
-	-	15	TRBJ2-3	TRBV6-5	CASGYRTASADTQYF	TGTGCCAGCGGGTACAGGACAGCCTCCGCAGATACGCAGTATTTT
-	-	16	TRBJ2-7	TRBV5-6	CASSSSLHTDSHEQYF	TGTGCCAGCAGCTCGTCCCTCCATACTGACAGCCACGAGCAGTACTTC
TRBD1	-	15	TRBJ2-3	TRBV7-2	CASSSGQGAADTQYF	TGTGCCAGCAGCTCTGGACAGGGGGCGGCAGATACGCAGTATTTT
-	-	13	TRBJ2-2	TRBV28	CASTGGEPGELFF	TGTGCCAGCACCGGAGGGGAACCCGGGGAGCTGTTTTTT
-	-	15	TRBJ1-2	TRBV6-1	CASSERRDRGYGYTF	TGTGCCAGCAGTGAGCGTAGAGACCGGGGCTATGGCTACACCTTC